The 25 T cell receptor beta chains listed next were all sequenced from one sample in a study of T cells in localized non-small cell lung cancer. Assay used: immunoSEQ multiplex PCR; TCRdb lists only in-frame clones, some missing. Here the sample spans roughly 1,700 clones, around a third being singletons. The sample in question was normal lung tissue next to the tumor, obtained before any cancer treatment. These receptors were taken from a woman aged 35 to 70 with stage II lung adenocarcinoma.

This clone has only a few counts. The CDR3 spells CASSLSSYSGELFF. Here the CDR3 DNA reads TGTGCCAGCAGCTTGTCCTCCTATTCCGGGGAGCTGTTTTTT. This rearrangement joins TRBV7-6 to TRBJ2-2; no reliable D call. The germline gives CDR1 SGHVS, CDR2 FNYEAQ. The V end lost 3 bases, the J end lost 6 bases, and 11 bases lay between the germline ends. This CDR3 comprises 14 residues.

The V gene is TRBV19, the J gene TRBJ1-1; tentatively, D is TRBD1 (5 bases). The CDR3 runs 14 residues. The V gene's germline CDR1 is LNHDA and CDR2 SQIVND (reference sequence). Trimming took 1 base from V and 4 from J, leaving 10 bases between them. CDR3 in DNA: TGTGCCAGTAGTATAGGGCAGGGTGGCACTGAAGCTTTCTTT. This encodes CASSIGQGGTEAFF. The full variable domain, completed using reference TRBV19 and TRBJ1-1, is DGGITQSPKYLFRKEGQNVTLSCEQNLNHDAMYWYRQDPGQGLRLIYYSQIVNDFQKGDIAEGYSVSREKKESFPLTVTSAQKNPTAFYLCASSIGQGGTEAFFGQGTRLTVV.

The V call is TRBV28, the J call TRBJ2-7, with a weak D call TRBD1 (5 bases). The CDR3 totals 14 residues. Trimming removed 5 bases at V and 6 bases at J, with 17 bases between. The V gene's germline CDR1 is MDHEN and CDR2 SYDVKM. The CDR3 bases are TGTGCCAGCAGTATTTCCAGGGCCCAGGGCGAGCAGTACTTC. It yields the protein CASSISRAQGEQYF.

This clone was seen only a few times. This rearrangement joins TRBV6-8 to TRBJ1-5, with TRBD1 identical over 7 bases. The CDR3 is made up of 14 amino acids. CDR1 and CDR2 from the germline V gene are MNHGY and SAAAGT. With V trimmed by 10 bases and J by 3 bases, 9 bases remained unmatched. CDR3: CAISTGNYNQPQHF. DNA for the CDR3: TGTGCCATTTCGACAGGGAACTACAATCAGCCCCAGCATTTT.

J is TRBJ1-2 and V is TRBV6-8; no firm D call. The CDR3 is 15 amino acids. Germline V gene lookup returns CDR1 MNHGY and CDR2 SAAAGT. Trimming left V 5 bases short and J 6 bases short, with 19 bases between. The CDR3 loop reads CASSPWSGREDGYTF. In DNA form, the CDR3 reads TGTGCCAGCAGTCCCTGGAGCGGGAGAGAAGATGGCTACACCTTC.

The rearrangement joins TRBV28 to TRBJ1-1, with TRBD1 as a possible D gene (6 bases). Germline lookup yields CDR1 MDHEN and CDR2 SYDVKM. Trimming took 7 bases from V and 3 from J, leaving 18 bases between them. The CDR3 sequence is 15 residues long. The CDR3 reads CASTLALRGDTEAFF. CDR3 in DNA: TGTGCCAGCACCTTAGCGTTAAGGGGGGACACTGAAGCTTTCTTT.

The chain joins TRBV10-2 to TRBJ2-7, with a tentative D call TRBD1 (6 bases). V was cut by 2 bases and J by 6 bases, with 11 bases left in between. Germline lookup yields CDR1 WSHSY and CDR2 SAAADI. The CDR3 is 13 residues long. This chain's CDR3 is CASSEATGGEQYF. CDR3 bases: TGCGCCAGCAGTGAGGCGACAGGCGGCGAGCAGTACTTC.

The chain couples TRBV29-1 to TRBJ1-1, with D unclear. The V end was cut by 1 base, the J end by 6 bases, with 12 bases between. Germline values: CDR1 SQVTM, CDR2 ANQGSEA. The CDR3 length is 13 residues. As DNA, the CDR3 is TGCAGCGTTGAAGTAGAGGCGGGCTCTGAAGCTTTCTTT. Protein: CSVEVEAGSEAFF.

The V and J genes are TRBV9 and TRBJ1-1; TRBD1 is a possible D gene (5 bases). V lost 2 bases, J lost 6 bases, and 11 bases lay in between. This CDR3 contains 13 residues. Looked up from germline, CDR1 is SGDLS and CDR2 is YYNGEE. The CDR3 sequence is CASSVWGGPEAFF. CDR3 nucleotide sequence: TGTGCCAGCAGCGTTTGGGGGGGTCCTGAAGCTTTCTTT. Together with reference TRBV9 and TRBJ1-1, the CDR3 gives the full variable domain: DSGVTQTPKHLITATGQRVTLRCSPRSGDLSVYWYQQSLDQGLQFLIQYYNGEERAKGNILERFSAQQFPDLHSELNLSSLELGDSALYFCASSVWGGPEAFFGQGTRLTVV.

The gene calls are TRBV9 and TRBJ1-1; 8 positions match TRBD1. CDR1 SGDLS and CDR2 YYNGEE come from the germline V gene. J gave up 7 bases and V 8 bases, and 7 bases lay outside the gene matches. The CDR3 spans 12 residues. Here the CDR3 reads CASSTGASEAFF. In DNA form, the CDR3 reads TGTGCCAGTTCGACAGGGGCTAGTGAAGCTTTCTTT.

This clone was counted a few times. The chain has TRBV28 and TRBJ1-2; 7 bases are shared with TRBD1. The V segment lost 3 bases and the J segment 5 bases; nucleotides outside the gene matches: 6. The CDR3 has 14 amino acids. Germline CDR1 and CDR2: MDHEN and SYDVKM. The CDR3: CASSFPEGQYGYTF. CDR3 bases: TGTGCCAGCAGTTTCCCTGAGGGACAGTATGGCTACACCTTC.

The chain has TRBV29-1 and TRBJ2-1; 7 nucleotides line up with TRBD1. This CDR3 has 16 residues. Losses at the gene ends were 3 bases for V and 2 bases for J; bases not matched to a gene: 10. Per germline, CDR1 SQVTM and CDR2 ANQGSEA. The CDR3 loop is CSVEGPDRSTYNEQFF. CDR3 DNA sequence: TGCAGCGTTGAGGGGCCGGACAGGAGTACCTACAATGAGCAGTTCTTC.

A few counts support this clone. The chain links TRBV9 to TRBJ1-3, with TRBD1 identical over 7 bases. The germline gives CDR1 SGDLS, CDR2 YYNGEE. The CDR3 has 15 amino acids. Trimming took 1 base from V and 2 from J; bases not matched to a gene: 3. CDR3 DNA sequence: TGTGCCAGCAGCGTATTAGGGGGCACTGGAAACACCATATATTTT. It yields the protein CASSVLGGTGNTIYF.

V and J are TRBV28 and TRBJ2-5; 7 nucleotides match TRBD2. The CDR3 length is 15 residues. CDR1 MDHEN and CDR2 SYDVKM come from the germline V gene. The J segment lost 2 bases and the V segment lost 2 bases, leaving 5 bases of the junction unmatched. The CDR3 region has the DNA TGTGCCAGCAGTTTAGCCCGGCGGGGGCAAGAGACCCAGTACTTC. It specifies CASSLARRGQETQYF.

V and J are TRBV14 and TRBJ2-1, with D perhaps assigned TRBD1 or TRBD2 (7 bases each). Germline lookup yields CDR1 SGHDN and CDR2 FVKESK. The CDR3 consists of 13 residues. Trimming removed 8 bases from V and 10 bases from J, with 18 bases in between. CDR3 in DNA: TGTGCCAGCTCCAGGGGGGGCTACGGCGAGCAGTTCTTC. Translated: CASSRGGYGEQFF.

DNA for the CDR3: TGTGCCAGCAGCTCCACAGGGGCTCGAGATACGCAGTATTTT. Amino acids: CASSSTGARDTQYF. The chain couples TRBV14 to TRBJ2-3; 7 positions agree with TRBD1. The CDR3 covers 14 residues. V was pared by 5 bases and J by 5 bases, with 7 bases of the junction left unmatched. The germline gives CDR1 SGHDN, CDR2 FVKESK.

The genes are TRBV11-3 and TRBJ2-1; D tentatively reads TRBD1 or TRBD2 (5 bases each). V dropped 3 bases and J dropped 2 bases, with 17 bases sitting between them. The CDR3 has 17 amino acids. Germline V gene data show CDR1 as SGHNT and CDR2 as YENEEA. DNA of the CDR3: TGTGCCAGCAGCTTGGCCCCCGGGACGGAAGCCTACAATGAGCAGTTCTTC. It encodes CASSLAPGTEAYNEQFF.

This clone was seen a few times. The gene calls are TRBV30 and TRBJ1-6, with D perhaps matching TRBD1 (5 bases). The V gene's germline CDR1 is GTSNPN and CDR2 SVGIG (reference sequence). The ends were cut back, 1 base at V and 13 bases at J, with 20 bases in the middle. The CDR3 sequence is 15 residues long. The CDR3 sequence: CAWSAFTGGRDPLHF. Here the CDR3 DNA reads TGTGCCTGGAGTGCCTTTACAGGTGGGCGTGATCCCCTCCACTTT.

The chain couples TRBV11-3 to TRBJ1-5; TRBD1 matches 10 bases. CDR1 SGHNT and CDR2 YENEEA come from the germline V gene. After removal of 5 bases from V and 7 bases from J, the junction contained 8 bases not matched to a gene. The CDR3 totals 15 residues. This CDR3 is CASSPGTGESQPQHF. In nucleotides, the CDR3 is TGTGCCAGCAGCCCAGGGACAGGGGAGTCCCAGCCCCAGCATTTT.

Within the sample, this clone is large (0.1 to 1%). This chain connects TRBV29-1 to TRBJ1-2, with unresolved D. Deletions cut 7 bases from V and 2 bases from J, with 17 bases between. The V gene's germline CDR1 is SQVTM and CDR2 ANQGSEA. This CDR3 is 14 amino acids long. CDR3 in amino acids: CSAQIEDGNYGYTF. CDR3 nucleotides: TGCAGCGCCCAGATCGAAGACGGAAACTATGGCTACACCTTC.

In this sample, this clone is medium-sized. This chain joins TRBV4-1 and TRBJ2-7, with a possible D match to TRBD2 (7 bases). The CDR3 is made up of 14 amino acids. CDR1 and CDR2 (germline): MGHRA, YSYEKL. The V and J ends lost 1 base and 5 bases respectively, with 12 bases between them. The CDR3 nucleotides read TGCGCCAGCAGCCAAGGCGGGGGCTACGACGAGCAGTACTTC. Residues: CASSQGGGYDEQYF.

The V gene is TRBV18, the J gene TRBJ2-5; D possibly corresponds to TRBD2 (6 bases). The length of the CDR3 is 14 residues. From germline, CDR1 is KGHSH and CDR2 LQKENI. The ends were cut back, 3 bases at V and 3 bases at J, with 11 bases in the middle. The CDR3 reads CASSPRDGKETQYF. CDR3 in DNA: TGTGCCAGCTCACCGCGGGACGGCAAAGAGACCCAGTACTTC.

The rearrangement links TRBV11-3 to TRBJ2-2; 7 nucleotides agree with TRBD2. The CDR3 loop spans 14 amino acids. From germline, CDR1 is SGHNT and CDR2 YENEEA. V shed 8 bases, J shed 1 base, and the junction held 4 bases outside the gene matches. The DNA for the CDR3 is TGTGCCAGCCGGACGGGGGGGAACACCGGGGAGCTGTTTTTT. Translation gives CASRTGGNTGELFF.

This clone qualifies as medium-sized. The rearrangement uses TRBV6-8 and TRBJ2-5; TRBD2 might be the D (5 bases). The V and J ends lost 0 bases and 5 bases respectively, with 10 bases between them. CDR1 is MNHGY, CDR2 SAAAGT, per germline. This CDR3 is built from 14 residues. The CDR3 spells CASSYSSGGETQYF. The DNA for the CDR3 is TGTGCCAGCAGTTACTCGAGTGGCGGGGAGACCCAGTACTTC.

This clone counts as medium-sized (0.01 to 0.1%). One end of the junction is discordant with germline, which a read error may explain. The chain is built from TRBV6-8 and TRBJ1-2; D remains ambiguous. The length of the CDR3 is 16 residues. Germline V lookup: CDR1 MNHGY, CDR2 SAAAGT. CDR3 DNA: TGTGCCAGCACTTACTCACCAGCGACCTCGCCGTATGGCTACACCTTC. Translated, it gives CASTYSPATSPYGYTF.